The 9 T cell receptor beta chains listed next were all sequenced from one sample in a study of T cell repertoires in cytomegalovirus infection. TCRdb used MiXCR to reprocess the reads, holding one entry per CDR3 protein. The table records hundreds of thousands of distinct CDR3 sequences, 33% of them present only once. The antigens for these receptors are not known. This specimen was cultured PBMCs, taken from culture after CMV antigen stimulation. The source is a human donor in good health (CMV status not recorded). Some clones in this sample may be carry-over from other donors' samples.

This chain links TRBV19 with TRBJ2-3; possibly TRBD1 for D (5 bases). The germline CDR1 and CDR2 sequences are LNHDA and SQIVND (reference sequence). The V end was cut by 1 base, the J end by 7 bases, with 15 bases between. The CDR3 is made up of 15 amino acids. The CDR3 DNA reads as TGTGCCAGTAGTATAGCACAGGCCGCGGAGCATACGCAGTATTTT. Encoded protein: CASSIAQAAEHTQYF.

This clonotype was observed a few times. The V gene is TRBV7-6, the J gene TRBJ1-2; 9 bases are a match to TRBD1. V lost 6 bases, J lost 6 bases, and 8 bases stayed unmatched. The CDR3 runs to 14 residues. Germline CDR1 and CDR2: SGHVS and FNYEAQ. This CDR3 is CASRGQGRWDGYTF. DNA of the CDR3: TGTGCCAGCAGGGGACAGGGTCGGTGGGATGGCTACACCTTC.

The chain has TRBV4-1 and TRBJ1-4; the match to TRBD1 covers 8 bases. The germline gives CDR1 MGHRA, CDR2 YSYEKL. The V and J ends lost 3 bases and 10 bases, in that order; junction bases with no gene match: 13. The CDR3 sequence is 16 residues long. CDR3 sequence (DNA): TGCGCCAGCAGCCAGCATTCATCTGGACAGGGTGGAAAACTGTTTTTT. Translation: CASSQHSSGQGGKLFF.

The chain links TRBV19 to TRBJ2-5; D may correspond to TRBD1 or TRBD2 (5 bases each). Germline values: CDR1 LNHDA, CDR2 SQIVND (reference sequence). Trimming stripped 3 bases from V and 2 bases from J, with 7 bases between. This CDR3 region has 13 residues. CDR3 amino acids: CASSIWGQETQYF. Here the CDR3 DNA reads TGTGCCAGTAGTATTTGGGGGCAAGAGACCCAGTACTTC. The whole variable domain, remainder taken from reference TRBV19 and TRBJ2-5, is DGGITQSPKYLFRKEGQNVTLSCEQNLNHDAMYWYRQDPGQGLRLIYYSQIVNDFQKGDIAEGYSVSREKKESFPLTVTSAQKNPTAFYLCASSIWGQETQYFGPGTRLLVL.

This clonotype was seen a single time. This chain uses TRBV4-1 with TRBJ2-2; D ambiguous. CDR3 length: 14 amino acids. From germline, CDR1 is MGHRA and CDR2 YSYEKL. V shed 0 bases and J shed 6 bases, with 8 bases lying between them. CDR3 bases: TGCGCCAGCAGCCAAGATAGGTTCCCCGGGGAGCTGTTTTTT. Its protein product is CASSQDRFPGELFF.

The chain joins TRBV18 to TRBJ2-7; tentatively, D is TRBD1 (5 bases). The CDR3 consists of 13 residues. Germline loops: CDR1 KGHSH, CDR2 LQKENI. The ends were cut back, 4 bases at V and 6 bases at J, with 13 bases in the middle. CDR3 in DNA: TGTGCCAGCTCACTACACAGTCAGGGCGAGCAGTACTTC. This codes for CASSLHSQGEQYF.

The chain uses TRBV7-9 and TRBJ2-2; the match to TRBD2 covers 11 bases. The CDR3 is 22 residues long. V lost 4 bases, J lost 0 bases, and 19 bases stayed unmatched. From germline, CDR1 is SEHNR and CDR2 FQNEAQ (reference sequence). The CDR3 protein is CASSSTAYSGTSGRANTGELFF. The DNA for the CDR3 is TGTGCCAGCAGCTCCACGGCTTACTCCGGGACTAGCGGAAGAGCGAACACCGGGGAGCTGTTTTTT.

This chain connects TRBV6-5 to TRBJ2-6; D is undetermined. V was trimmed by 6 bases and J by 0 bases, leaving 9 bases between them. Germline CDR1 is MNHEY and CDR2 is SVGAGI. There are 15 residues in the CDR3. In nucleotides, the CDR3 is TGTGCCAGCAGGACGGCTCGCTCTGGGGCCAACGTCCTGACTTTC. It encodes CASRTARSGANVLTF.

There are many counts of this clonotype. The genes are TRBV6-1 and TRBJ2-1; TRBD2 agrees at 10 bases. The CDR3 has 17 residues. The germline gives CDR1 MNHNS, CDR2 SASEGT. Trimming removed 5 bases from V and 2 bases from J; junction bases left unmatched: 9. The CDR3 loop reads CASSRGLAVLTYNEQFF. For the CDR3, the DNA is TGTGCCAGCAGTCGAGGACTAGCGGTGCTAACCTACAATGAGCAGTTCTTC.